This is a list of T cell receptor beta chains from one sample in a study of T-cell memory formation after mild COVID-19. One entry per CDR3 protein, called by TCRdb with MiXCR from the 5' RACE reads. Of roughly 300,000 distinct CDR3 sequences in the sample, approximately 14% were seen once. The sequenced sample was PBMCs or a T cell subset sorted from them (not recorded which). Every receptor here comes from a young man who had mild COVID-19 (a few samples of this study predate the infection). Cell type and time point are not known. CDR3s include the opening cysteine and the closing phenylalanine or tryptophan. A D gene is named only where the DNA matches it firmly. Size values are once, few and many counts, or a class for expanded clones, and some rows have none.

>TRBV5-1|.|TRBJ2-7|many
TGCGCCAGCAGCCCCATGAGCGGATCTTTTTACGAGCAGTACTTC
CASSPMSGSFYEQYF
>TRBV6-1|TRBD1|TRBJ1-5|many
TGTGCCAGCAGTGATGGAGAAATTCGGGACAGGGTTGTTTGGGGGGACTCTCAGCCCCAGCATTTT
CASSDGEIRDRVVWGDSQPQHF
>TRBV6-5|.|TRBJ1-6|few
TGTGCCAGCAATTTACGTCCAGGTCCCCTTTATAATTCACCCCTCCACTTT
CASNLRPGPLYNSPLHF
>TRBV7-2|TRBD2|TRBJ2-2|.
TGTGCCAGCAGCTTACTCGGTCGGGGGGCCGGGGAGCTGTTTTTT
CASSLLGRGAGELFF
>TRBV4-3|.|TRBJ2-6|many
TGCGCCAGCAGCCAAGTAGGTTGGGGAGAGACAACCTTCGACGGGGCCAACGTCCTGACTTTC
CASSQVGWGETTFDGANVLTF
>TRBV9|TRBD1|TRBJ2-5|few
TGTGCCAGCAGCGTAGGGGACAGGGTAACAACGGTCGAAGGGACCCAGTACTTC
CASSVGDRVTTVEGTQYF
>TRBV7-2|TRBD2|TRBJ2-3|.
TGTGCCAGCCAACCTCTAGCGGGGGGGCCTGATACGCAGTATTTT
CASQPLAGGPDTQYF
>TRBV6-5|.|TRBJ1-4|.
TGTGCCAGCAGTTACAGATTCGGGGCTCGGGATAGGGAAAAACTGTTTTTT
CASSYRFGARDREKLFF
>TRBV12-3/TRBV12-4|TRBD1|TRBJ1-5|many
TGTGCCAGCAGTCCCCAGGGGGGGCCCCAGCATTTT
CASSPQGGPQHF
>TRBV2|TRBD2|TRBJ2-1|.
TGTGCCAGCAGGGAAGGCGGGGGGGCTGTCCATGAGCAGTTCTTC
CASREGGGAVHEQFF
>TRBV12-3/TRBV12-4|.|TRBJ2-4|.
TGTGCCAGCGGGTTAGCCAAAAACATTCAGTACTTC
CASGLAKNIQYF
>TRBV4-2|.|TRBJ2-1|.
TGTGCCAGCAGCCAAGGGACGGTCCTCAATGAGCAGTTCTTC
CASSQGTVLNEQFF
>TRBV12-3/TRBV12-4|.|TRBJ2-6|few
TGTGCCAGCACCTTAGACGGATACTCTGGGGCCAACGTCCTGACTTTC
CASTLDGYSGANVLTF
>TRBV7-9|TRBD1|TRBJ1-2|many
TGTGCCAGCAGCTTAGCGGACAGGGGTAGTGGCTACACCTTC
CASSLADRGSGYTF
>TRBV4-1|.|TRBJ1-5|few
TGCGCCAGCAGGCCCTGGATGGACCTAGGTCAGCCCCAGCATTTT
CASRPWMDLGQPQHF
>TRBV6-1|.|TRBJ1-1|.
TGTGCCAGCAGTGAAGGAGGGTGGGCCACTGAAGCTTTCTTT
CASSEGGWATEAFF
>TRBV7-2|TRBD1|TRBJ1-6|once
TGTGCCAGCAGCTTAGGGGACAGGGACTCACCCCTCCACTTT
CASSLGDRDSPLHF
>TRBV3-2|.|TRBJ2-5|.
TGTGCCAGCAGCCGACAGCTCCCACCAACCTCCCAAGAGACCCAGTACTTC
CASSRQLPPTSQETQYF
>TRBV25-1|.|TRBJ2-2|.
TGTGCCACCCAGCGGCAGGGCGGAACCGGGGAGCTGTTTTTT
CATQRQGGTGELFF
>TRBV5-1|TRBD2|TRBJ2-7|few
TGCGCCAGCAGCTTAGGACTAGCGGACTCCTACGAGCAGTACTTC
CASSLGLADSYEQYF
>TRBV4-2|.|TRBJ2-1|.
TGTGCCAGCAGCCCGCACCTTTGGGGGGCGCACAATGAGCAGTTCTTC
CASSPHLWGAHNEQFF
>TRBV12-3/TRBV12-4|.|TRBJ1-6|few
TGTGCCAGCAGCCCCGGTTCTGCACCCCTCCACTTT
CASSPGSAPLHF
>TRBV4-2|.|TRBJ2-7|.
TGTGCCAGCAGCCAGCCTAGAAAGAGCTCCTACGAGCAGTACTTC
CASSQPRKSSYEQYF
>TRBV12-3/TRBV12-4|.|TRBJ1-6|.
TGTGCCAGCAGCCCCCCCCGGGCCAGAGGTTCACCCCTCCACTTT
CASSPPRARGSPLHF
>TRBV28|TRBD1|TRBJ2-1|.
TGTGCCAGCAGCCCCAGGGGGTTTAGCTCCTACAATGAGCAGTTCTTC
CASSPRGFSSYNEQFF
>TRBV12-3/TRBV12-4|.|TRBJ1-5|.
TGTGCCAGCAGTCCCCGGGGGCAGTCGCATAGCAATCAGCCCCAGCATTTT
CASSPRGQSHSNQPQHF
>TRBV3-1|.|TRBJ2-1|.
TGTGCCAGCAGCCGTCGTATCGACGGATTCTACAATGAGCAGTTCTTC
CASSRRIDGFYNEQFF
>TRBV6-2/TRBV6-3|.|TRBJ1-6|many
TGTGCCAGCAGTTACCCTCGGCCAGGGGATCCCCTCCACTTT
CASSYPRPGDPLHF
>TRBV6-6|TRBD1|TRBJ1-1|few
TGTGCCAGCAGTTACTACAGGGGGCGCGCTGAAGCTTTCTTT
CASSYYRGRAEAFF
>TRBV24-1|.|TRBJ1-5|few
TGTGCCACCAGCGGTCCTAGTGCAGCTTTGAATCAGCCCCAGCATTTT
CATSGPSAALNQPQHF
>TRBV6-5|TRBD2|TRBJ2-5|.
TGTGCCAGCAGTGGACTAGCGGGGGGGGCCGAGGCCCAGTACTTC
CASSGLAGGAEAQYF
>TRBV2|.|TRBJ2-4|few
TGTGCCAGCAGTGAAGTTAACGGGGGTATTCAGTACTTC
CASSEVNGGIQYF
>TRBV6-5|.|TRBJ2-1|.
TGTGCCAGCAGTTACTCGGGGAGTAGCTCCTACAATGAGCAGTTCTTC
CASSYSGSSSYNEQFF
>TRBV11-2|.|TRBJ2-2|few
TGTGCCAGCAGCTTAGGCAGGCGAGAAGGAGCCGGGGAGCTGTTTTTT
CASSLGRREGAGELFF
>TRBV6-6|TRBD1|TRBJ1-5|.
TGTGCCAGCAGTTACACCGGACAGGAGTATCAGCCCCAGCATTTT
CASSYTGQEYQPQHF
>TRBV5-1|.|TRBJ2-5|few
TGCGCCAGCGCACTACGGGAGACCCAGTACTTC
CASALRETQYF
>TRBV3-1|.|TRBJ2-1|.
TGTGCCAGCAGCCAGCCGGGGGCCAACAATGAGCAGTTCTTC
CASSQPGANNEQFF
>TRBV24-1|.|TRBJ2-3|many
TGTGCCACCAGTGATTACAGGGAGACCACAGATACGCAGTATTTT
CATSDYRETTDTQYF
>TRBV6-2/TRBV6-3|.|TRBJ1-1|.
TGTGCCAGCAGTTATGGAGTAGGCACTGAAGCTTTCTTT
CASSYGVGTEAFF
>TRBV7-2|.|TRBJ1-1|few
TGTGCCAGCAGCCAAGGACTGATCAAGAACACTGAAGCTTTCTTT
CASSQGLIKNTEAFF
>TRBV10-3|.|TRBJ2-7|few
TGTGCCATCAGTGAGTCATCAATGGGTACGGAAACCTACGAGCAGTACTTC
CAISESSMGTETYEQYF
>TRBV6-5|.|TRBJ2-3|few
TGTGCCAGCAGTCAGGGGTTCACAGATACGCAGTATTTT
CASSQGFTDTQYF
>TRBV12-3/TRBV12-4|TRBD1|TRBJ2-5|.
TGTGCCAGCAAGACCACCGGGACAGGGTGGGGAGAGACCCAGTACTTC
CASKTTGTGWGETQYF